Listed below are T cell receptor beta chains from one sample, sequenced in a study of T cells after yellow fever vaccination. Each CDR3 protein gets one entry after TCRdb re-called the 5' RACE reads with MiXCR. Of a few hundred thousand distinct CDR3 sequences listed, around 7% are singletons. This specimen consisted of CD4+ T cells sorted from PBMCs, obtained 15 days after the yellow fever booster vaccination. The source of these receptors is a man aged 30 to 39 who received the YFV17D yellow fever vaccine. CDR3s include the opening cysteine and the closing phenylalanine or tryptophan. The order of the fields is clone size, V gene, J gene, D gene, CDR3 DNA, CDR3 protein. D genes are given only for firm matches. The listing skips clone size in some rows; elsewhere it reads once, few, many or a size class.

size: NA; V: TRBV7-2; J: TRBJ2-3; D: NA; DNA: TGTGCCAGCAGCTTAAGGGTAAATACGCAGTATTTT; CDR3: CASSLRVNTQYF
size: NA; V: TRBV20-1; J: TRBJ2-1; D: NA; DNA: TGCAGTGCTGCAGGACTATCCTCCTACAATGAGCAGTTCTTC; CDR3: CSAAGLSSYNEQFF
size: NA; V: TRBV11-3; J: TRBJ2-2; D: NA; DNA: TGTGCCAGCAGCTTAGGAACGGGAGATCTATTGCCCGGGGAGCTGTTTTTT; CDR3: CASSLGTGDLLPGELFF
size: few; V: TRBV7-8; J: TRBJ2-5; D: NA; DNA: TGTGCCAGCAGCCTCGGAACCTGGGGGCAAGAGACCCAGTACTTC; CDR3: CASSLGTWGQETQYF
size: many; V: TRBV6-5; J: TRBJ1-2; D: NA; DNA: TGTGCCAGCAGTTACTCGGGGGGAGGTGGCTACACCTTC; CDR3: CASSYSGGGGYTF
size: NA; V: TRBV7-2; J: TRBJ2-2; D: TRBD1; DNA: TGTGCCAGCAGACCTACAGGGGCTGGCGGGGAGCTGTTTTTT; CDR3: CASRPTGAGGELFF
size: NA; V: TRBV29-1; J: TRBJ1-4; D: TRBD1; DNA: TGCAGCGCCAAGGGACAGGCTAATGAAAAACTGTTTTTT; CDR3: CSAKGQANEKLFF
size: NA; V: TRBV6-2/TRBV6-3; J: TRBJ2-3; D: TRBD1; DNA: TGTGCCAGGAGATGGGGACAGGGGGCAGATACGCAGTATTTT; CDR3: CARRWGQGADTQYF
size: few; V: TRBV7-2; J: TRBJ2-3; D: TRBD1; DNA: TGTGCCAGCAAGGCAGGGGGCCAAGATACGCAGTATTTT; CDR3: CASKAGGQDTQYF
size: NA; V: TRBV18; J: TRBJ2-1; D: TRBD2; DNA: TGTGCCAGCTCTCCTAGCGGAGGATACAATGAGCAGTTCTTC; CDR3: CASSPSGGYNEQFF
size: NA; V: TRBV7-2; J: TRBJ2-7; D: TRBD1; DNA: TGTGCCAGCAGCCCCGGACAGGGCTTCTACTTC; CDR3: CASSPGQGFYF
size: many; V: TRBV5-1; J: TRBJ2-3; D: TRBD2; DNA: TGTGCCAGCAGCCCGGGGGGGGATACGCAGTATTTT; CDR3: CASSPGGDTQYF
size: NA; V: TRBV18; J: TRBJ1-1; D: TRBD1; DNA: TGTGCCAGCTCATCTGACAGGGCCACTGAAGCTTTCTTT; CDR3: CASSSDRATEAFF
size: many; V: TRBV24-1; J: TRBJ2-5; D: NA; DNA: TGTGCCACCAGCCGCTCGGGGGTCGAGACCCAGTACTTC; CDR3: CATSRSGVETQYF
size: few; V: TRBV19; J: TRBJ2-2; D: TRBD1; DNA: TGTGCCAGTAGTATCGCAGGGGGCCCCGGGGAGCTGTTTTTT; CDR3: CASSIAGGPGELFF
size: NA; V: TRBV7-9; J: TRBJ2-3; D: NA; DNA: TGTGCCAGCAGCTTAGGTGTTTGGGATACGCAGTATTTT; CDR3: CASSLGVWDTQYF
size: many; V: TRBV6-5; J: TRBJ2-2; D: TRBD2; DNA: TGTGCCAGCAGTTACAGGGGTTTGGGGGGGTGGACGAACACCGGGGAGCTGTTTTTT; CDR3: CASSYRGLGGWTNTGELFF
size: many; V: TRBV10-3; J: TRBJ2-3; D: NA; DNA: TGTGCCACCCAGGGAAGCACAGATACGCAGTATTTT; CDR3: CATQGSTDTQYF
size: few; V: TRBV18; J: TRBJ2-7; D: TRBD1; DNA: TGTGCCAGCTCAGCGATGACAGGGGCCTACTACGAGCAGTACTTC; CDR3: CASSAMTGAYYEQYF
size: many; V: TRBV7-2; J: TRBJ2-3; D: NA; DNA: TGTGCCAGCAGCCCTGGACTGAGCACAGATACGCAGTATTTT; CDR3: CASSPGLSTDTQYF
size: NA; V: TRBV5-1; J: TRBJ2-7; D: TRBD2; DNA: TGCGCCAGCAGCTTGGAACTAGCGGGAGACGAGCAGTACTTC; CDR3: CASSLELAGDEQYF
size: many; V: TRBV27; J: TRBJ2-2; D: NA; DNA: TGTGCCAGCAGTTTTCGCGGTACAGCGTCCGGGGAGCTGTTTTTT; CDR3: CASSFRGTASGELFF
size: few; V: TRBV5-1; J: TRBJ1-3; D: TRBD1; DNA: TGCGCCAGCAGCCCGGACAGGCCGAACCTCTCTGGAAACACCATATATTTT; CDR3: CASSPDRPNLSGNTIYF
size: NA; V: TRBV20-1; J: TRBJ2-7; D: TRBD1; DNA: TGCAGTGCTAGTTCCCCGACAGGGGGAACCTACGAGCAGTACTTC; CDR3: CSASSPTGGTYEQYF
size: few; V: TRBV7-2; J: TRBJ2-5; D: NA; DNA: TGTGCCAGCAGCCCCTTTCGACAGGGAGGAGAGACCCAGTACTTC; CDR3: CASSPFRQGGETQYF
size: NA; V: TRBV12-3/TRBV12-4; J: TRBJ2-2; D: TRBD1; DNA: TGTGCCAGCAGTCCGGGACAGCCGACGAACACCGGGGAGCTGTTTTTT; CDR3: CASSPGQPTNTGELFF
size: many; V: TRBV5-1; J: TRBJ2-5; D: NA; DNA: TGCGCCAGCAGCTTCCGAGGGGGGTCGGAAGAGACCCAGTACTTC; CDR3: CASSFRGGSEETQYF
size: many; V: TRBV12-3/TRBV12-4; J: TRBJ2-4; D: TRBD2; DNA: TGTGCCAGCACGACTAGCGTTCAGAACATTCAGTACTTC; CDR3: CASTTSVQNIQYF
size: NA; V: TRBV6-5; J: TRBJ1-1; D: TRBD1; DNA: TGTGCCAGCAGTTACTCGACAGGGTACGTGAATACTGAAGCTTTCTTT; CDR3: CASSYSTGYVNTEAFF
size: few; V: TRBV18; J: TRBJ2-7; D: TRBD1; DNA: TGTGCCAGCTCACCGCGGGACAGGGAGTCCGTCGAGCAGTACTTC; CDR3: CASSPRDRESVEQYF
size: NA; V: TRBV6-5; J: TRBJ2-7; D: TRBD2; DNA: TGTGCCAGCAGTTACGCGGGACTAGCGGGAGTAAGGGGGAGGCCTTACGAGCAGTACTTC; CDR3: CASSYAGLAGVRGRPYEQYF
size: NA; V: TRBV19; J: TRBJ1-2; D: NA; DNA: TGTGCAACAGGACAAGTTAACTATGGCTACACCTTC; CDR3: CATGQVNYGYTF
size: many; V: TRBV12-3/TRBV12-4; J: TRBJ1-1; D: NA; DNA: TGTGCCAGCAGTCACTCGGCGGAGAACACTGAAGCTTTCTTT; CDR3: CASSHSAENTEAFF
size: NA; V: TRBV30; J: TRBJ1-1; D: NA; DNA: TGTGCCTGGAGTGGGGGAACTAGCAGTGAAGCTTTCTTT; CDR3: CAWSGGTSSEAFF
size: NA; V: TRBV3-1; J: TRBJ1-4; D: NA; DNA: TGTGCCAGCAGCCACTTCGCAAATGAAAAACTGTTTTTT; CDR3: CASSHFANEKLFF
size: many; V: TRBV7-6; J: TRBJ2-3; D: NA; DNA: TGTGCCAGCAGCTCCCAGGGTCTGGGGACAGATACGCAGTATTTT; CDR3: CASSSQGLGTDTQYF
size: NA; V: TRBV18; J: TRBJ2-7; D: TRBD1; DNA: TGTGCCAGCTCACCAATGTTGCAGGGGGACGAGCAGTACTTC; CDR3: CASSPMLQGDEQYF
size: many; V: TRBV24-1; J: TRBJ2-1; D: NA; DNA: TGTGCCACCAGTGCTGGGACCTCCAATGAGCAGTTCTTC; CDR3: CATSAGTSNEQFF
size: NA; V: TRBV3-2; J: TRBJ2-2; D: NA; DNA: TGTGCCTCCTCCGGGACTAGCGGATCTATCGACACCGGGGAGCTGTTTTTT; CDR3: CASSGTSGSIDTGELFF
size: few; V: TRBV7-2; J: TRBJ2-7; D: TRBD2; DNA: TGTGCCAGCAGCTTACTAGCGGGAGGGTGGGAGCAGTACTTC; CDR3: CASSLLAGGWEQYF
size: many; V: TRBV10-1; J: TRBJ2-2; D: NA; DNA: TGCGCCAGCAGTGATGGCAGACTGAACACCGGGGAGCTGTTTTTT; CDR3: CASSDGRLNTGELFF
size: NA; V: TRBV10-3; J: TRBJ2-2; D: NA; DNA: TGTGCCATCAGTCCGAACAACGGGGAGCTGTTTTTT; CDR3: CAISPNNGELFF
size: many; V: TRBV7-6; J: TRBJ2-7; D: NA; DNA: TGTGCCAGCAGCTTAGCGGTCTCGGTAGAGCAGTACTTC; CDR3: CASSLAVSVEQYF
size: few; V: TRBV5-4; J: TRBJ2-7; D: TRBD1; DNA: TGTGCCAGCACTAAGGACAGGGTCCACGAGCAGTACTTC; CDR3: CASTKDRVHEQYF
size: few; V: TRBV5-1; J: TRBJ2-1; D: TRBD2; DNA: TGCGCCAGCAGCTTGGATCCCAGCGGGACGTACAATGAGCAGTTCTTC; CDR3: CASSLDPSGTYNEQFF
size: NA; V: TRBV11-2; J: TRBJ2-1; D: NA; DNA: TGTGCCAGCGGGAGAGGCTTCAATGAGCAGTTCTTC; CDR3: CASGRGFNEQFF
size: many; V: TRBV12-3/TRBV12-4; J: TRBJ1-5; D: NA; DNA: TGTGCCAGCAGTTTGGGTCAGACCAATCAGCCCCAGCATTTT; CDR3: CASSLGQTNQPQHF
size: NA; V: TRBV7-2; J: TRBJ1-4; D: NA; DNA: TGTGCCAGCAGCTTAGGACAGTTTGAGAATGAAAAACTGTTTTTT; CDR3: CASSLGQFENEKLFF
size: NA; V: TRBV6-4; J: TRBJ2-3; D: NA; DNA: TGTGCCAGCAGTGAGTACTCCAGCACAGATACGCAGTATTTT; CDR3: CASSEYSSTDTQYF
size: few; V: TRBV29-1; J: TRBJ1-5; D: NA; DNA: TGCAGCGTTGCTAATAGCAATCAGCCCCAGCATTTT; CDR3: CSVANSNQPQHF
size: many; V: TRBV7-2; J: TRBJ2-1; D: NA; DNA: TGTGCCAGCAGCTTAGTGGGGGTTGAGCAGTTCTTC; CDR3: CASSLVGVEQFF
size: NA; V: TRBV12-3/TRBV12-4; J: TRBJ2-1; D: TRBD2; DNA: TGTGCCAGCAGTGGACGACTAGCGGGAGTTGAGCAGTTCTTC; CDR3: CASSGRLAGVEQFF
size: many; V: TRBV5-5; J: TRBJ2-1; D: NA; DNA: TGTGCCAGCAGCTTGGTCGGGGGATCCCTCGAATACAATGAGCAGTTCTTC; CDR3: CASSLVGGSLEYNEQFF
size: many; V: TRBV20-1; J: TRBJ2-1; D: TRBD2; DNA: TGCAGTGCTCGGGGGGGCGGGAGCTACAATGAGCAGTTCTTC; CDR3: CSARGGGSYNEQFF
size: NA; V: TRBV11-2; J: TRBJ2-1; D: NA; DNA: TGTGCCAGCAGCTTAGGTAGTTATTACAATGAGCAGTTCTTC; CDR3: CASSLGSYYNEQFF
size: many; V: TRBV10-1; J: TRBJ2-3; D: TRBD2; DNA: TGCGCCAGCAGTGATAGGCTAGCGGGAGCAGATACGCAGTATTTT; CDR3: CASSDRLAGADTQYF
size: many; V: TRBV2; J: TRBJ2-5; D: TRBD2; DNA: TGTGCCAGCAGTCCGGGACTAGTCCAAGAGACCCAGTACTTC; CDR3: CASSPGLVQETQYF
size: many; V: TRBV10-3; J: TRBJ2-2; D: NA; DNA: TGTGCCACCCGGGGTAGCGGCACCGGGGAGCTGTTTTTT; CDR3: CATRGSGTGELFF